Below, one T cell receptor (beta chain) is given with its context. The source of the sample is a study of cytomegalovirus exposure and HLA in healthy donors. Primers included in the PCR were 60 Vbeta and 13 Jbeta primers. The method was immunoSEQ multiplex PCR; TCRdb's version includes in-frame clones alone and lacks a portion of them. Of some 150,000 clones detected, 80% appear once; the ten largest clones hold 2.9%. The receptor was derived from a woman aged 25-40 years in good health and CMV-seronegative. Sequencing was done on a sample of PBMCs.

The CDR3 DNA follows: TGCGCCAGCAGCCAAGATAGGGGTTTTTGGTCACCCCTCCACTTT. Translating gives CASSQDRGFWSPLHF. The chain has TRBV4-3 and TRBJ1-6; perhaps TRBD1 as D (5 bases). Per germline, CDR1 LGHNA and CDR2 YSLEER. CDR3 size: 15 residues. The V end lost 0 bases, the J end lost 10 bases, and 13 bases lay between the germline ends.